Below are 14 T cell receptor beta chains sequenced from a single sample in a study of CD8+ T cells in alopecia areata. Following RNA extraction, reverse transcription yielded cDNA that acted as the sequencing template. Assay: immunoSEQ multiplex PCR; the TCRdb copy retains only in-frame clones and omits some. The table includes 55,000 to 75,000 clones, 45% to 55% detected once. This sample comprised CD8+ T cells sorted from blood, obtained at week 0. These receptors originate from a human donor with alopecia areata.

The V call is TRBV4-1, the J call TRBJ1-1; TRBD1 matches 9 bases. The germline gives CDR1 MGHRA, CDR2 YSYEKL. This CDR3 is built from 15 residues. After removal of 3 bases from V and 5 bases from J, the junction contained 7 bases not matched to a gene. The CDR3 nucleotides read TGCGCCAGCAGCCATTCCGGGACAGGGAGGACTGAAGCTTTCTTT. This codes for CASSHSGTGRTEAFF.

J is TRBJ1-1 and V is TRBV27; D ambiguous. The V gene lost 8 bases and the J gene lost 4 bases, with 8 bases spanning the gap. CDR3 length: 11 residues. Germline CDR1 MNHEY, CDR2 SMNVEV (reference sequence). CDR3 sequence: CASLRGTEAFF. The CDR3, as DNA: TGTGCCAGCCTCCGAGGCACTGAAGCTTTCTTT.

This clone was observed a handful of times. J is TRBJ2-2 and V is TRBV7-9, with 11 bases aligning to TRBD2. The junction had 9 bases not matched to a gene; V was cut back by 4 bases and J by 5 bases. This CDR3 has 17 amino acids. Germline V gives CDR1 SEHNR, CDR2 FQNEAQ (reference sequence). The CDR3 sequence: CASSSGTSGGSTGELFF. The CDR3 coding sequence is TGTGCCAGCAGCTCCGGGACTAGCGGCGGAAGTACCGGGGAGCTGTTTTTT.

The genes are TRBV25-1 and TRBJ2-4; TRBD2 might be the D (5 bases). Germline V gives CDR1 MGHDK, CDR2 SYGVNS. Trimming removed 5 bases at V and 3 bases at J, with 11 bases between. This CDR3 has 14 residues. CDR3 region: CASSPGGGKNIQYF. The CDR3 nucleotides read TGTGCCAGCAGTCCCGGAGGTGGCAAAAACATTCAGTACTTC.

This clone rates as hyperexpanded. Other nucleotide sequences from this sample produce the same CDR3. This chain links TRBV5-1 with TRBJ2-1, with 12 bases that match TRBD2. Trimming at V came to 0 bases and at J to 7 bases, leaving 5 bases not matched to a gene. This CDR3 has 16 amino acids. From germline, CDR1 is SGHRS and CDR2 YFSETQ. The chain's CDR3 is CASSLVPSGRGNEQFF. Written as DNA, the CDR3 is TGCGCCAGCAGCTTGGTTCCTAGCGGGAGGGGGAATGAGCAGTTCTTC.

In this sample, this clone turned up a few times. This rearrangement joins TRBV30 to TRBJ1-1, with D tentatively TRBD1 (5 bases). With 7 bases removed from V and 8 bases from J, the gap between germline ends came to 23 bases. Germline V CDR1 and CDR2: GTSNPN, SVGIG (reference sequence). This CDR3 is 14 amino acids long. This chain's CDR3 is CASHPGTSSLEAFF. Here the CDR3 DNA reads TGTGCCTCCCACCCCGGGACCTCTTCACTGGAAGCTTTCTTT. The full variable domain, completed using reference TRBV30 and TRBJ1-1, is SQTIHQWPATLVQPVGSPLSLECTVEGTSNPNLYWYRQAAGRGLQLLFYSVGIGQISSEVPQNLSASRPQDRQFILSSKKLLLSDSGFYLCASHPGTSSLEAFFGQGTRLTVV.

This clone occurred a few times. The chain couples TRBV30 to TRBJ2-7, with D unresolved. There are 14 residues in the CDR3. V gave up 3 bases and J gave up 0 bases, with 12 bases separating them. The V gene's germline CDR1 is GTSNPN and CDR2 SVGIG (reference sequence). CDR3 sequence: CAWSSRTGSYEQYF. The CDR3 DNA reads as TGTGCCTGGAGCTCTCGGACCGGCTCCTACGAGCAGTACTTC.

The chain uses TRBV27 and TRBJ2-2; D uncertain. V was trimmed by 3 bases and J by 6 bases, leaving 11 bases between them. The CDR3 length is 14 residues. Per germline, CDR1 MNHEY and CDR2 SMNVEV (reference sequence). In DNA, the CDR3 is TGTGCCAGCAGTTTCGACCTGGGCCCCGGGGAGCTGTTTTTT. Its protein is CASSFDLGPGELFF.

This clone has just a few counts. The chain employs TRBV28 and TRBJ1-1; D gene uncertain. The length of the CDR3 is 17 residues. The germline V gene encodes CDR1 MDHEN and CDR2 SYDVKM. Trimming took off 6 bases at V and 1 base at J, with 21 bases between the two ends. The CDR3, as DNA: TGTGCCAGCAGCTACGCCCCGGGGAGCTTCGGGAACACTGAAGCTTTCTTT. Translating it yields CASSYAPGSFGNTEAFF.

The rearrangement joins TRBV11-2 to TRBJ2-5, with 7 bases lining up with TRBD2. Per the germline V gene, CDR1 is SGHAT and CDR2 is FQNNGV. There are 18 residues in the CDR3. With V trimmed by 0 bases and J by 0 bases, 10 bases remained unmatched. The CDR3 DNA sequence: TGTGCCAGCAGCTTAGATCTGGGGCTAGCGGTCCACCAAGAGACCCAGTACTTC. It translates to CASSLDLGLAVHQETQYF.

This clone was detected a few times. The chain uses TRBV4-1 and TRBJ2-3, with D possibly matching TRBD1 (5 bases). CDR1 is MGHRA and CDR2 is YSYEKL in the germline V gene. The CDR3 runs 15 residues. V lost 4 bases and J 0 bases, leaving 11 bases between the germline ends. CDR3 nucleotide sequence: TGCGCCAGCAGCCTAGGGGCCATTAGCACAGATACGCAGTATTTT. This translates into CASSLGAISTDTQYF.

The chain links TRBV6-5 to TRBJ2-1; D not certain. The germline CDR1 and CDR2 sequences are MNHEY and SVGAGI. The CDR3 is made up of 12 amino acids. Trimming cost V 4 bases and J 6 bases, with 7 bases left between them. The CDR3 protein is CASSWTFNEQFF. The CDR3 DNA reads TGTGCCAGCAGTTGGACCTTCAATGAGCAGTTCTTC.

This chain uses TRBV9 with TRBJ2-7; 7 bases match TRBD1. The CDR3 contains 15 residues. Germline V gene data show CDR1 as SGDLS and CDR2 as YYNGEE. V was pared by 2 bases and J by 6 bases, with 11 bases of the junction left unmatched. In DNA, the CDR3 is TGTGCCAGCAGCGTTTCCCAGGACAGGACTTCCGAGCAGTACTTC. Protein: CASSVSQDRTSEQYF.

CDR3 sequence reads: CSVAGVAGELFF. The CDR3 region has the DNA TGCAGCGTTGCTGGGGTTGCCGGGGAGCTGTTTTTT. The rearrangement joins TRBV29-1 to TRBJ2-2; D remains ambiguous. Germline V CDR1 and CDR2: SQVTM, ANQGSEA. V was pared by 4 bases and J by 6 bases, with 9 bases between. This CDR3 has 12 residues.